The clone carrying this T cell receptor (beta chain) was seen only once. This record comes from a study of blood T cell repertoires in COVID-19. Assay used: immunoSEQ multiplex PCR; TCRdb lists only in-frame clones, some missing. Altogether 200,000 to 300,000 clones are present, around nine tenths being singletons, with the ten largest covering roughly 3.7%. V was clipped by 5 bases and J by 7 bases, with 9 bases between them. CDR3 length equals 13 residues. Source material: PBMCs or T cells enriched from blood (not recorded which). V and J are TRBV12-3 or TRBV12-4 and TRBJ1-6, with D unresolved. This TCR came from a woman under 40 who had recovered from COVID-19. The CDR3 loop reads CASSPLKNSPLHF. DNA of the CDR3: TGTGCCAGCAGTCCCCTAAAGAATTCACCCCTCCACTTT.